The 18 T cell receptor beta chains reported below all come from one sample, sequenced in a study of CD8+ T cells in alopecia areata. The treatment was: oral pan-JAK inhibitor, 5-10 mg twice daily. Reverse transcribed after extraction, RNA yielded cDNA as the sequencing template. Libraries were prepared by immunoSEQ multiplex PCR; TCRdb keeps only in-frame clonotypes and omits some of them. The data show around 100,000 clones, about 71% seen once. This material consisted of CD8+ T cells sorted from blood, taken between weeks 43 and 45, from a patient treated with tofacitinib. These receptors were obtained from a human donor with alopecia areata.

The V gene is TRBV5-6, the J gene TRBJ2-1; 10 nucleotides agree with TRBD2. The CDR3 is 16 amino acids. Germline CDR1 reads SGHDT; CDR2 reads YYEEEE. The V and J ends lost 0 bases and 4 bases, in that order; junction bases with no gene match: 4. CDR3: CASSLGTSGAYNEQFF. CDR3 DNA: TGTGCCAGCAGCTTGGGCACTAGCGGGGCTTACAATGAGCAGTTCTTC.

The CDR3 DNA follows: TGTGCCAGTACTCGGCGGGGTGAAGAGACCCAGTACTTC. Protein: CASTRRGEETQYF. V usage is TRBV19 and J usage is TRBJ2-5, with a possible D match to TRBD2 (6 bases). Trimming removed 7 bases from V and 3 bases from J, with 12 bases in between. Germline V gene lookup returns CDR1 LNHDA and CDR2 SQIVND (reference sequence). There are 13 residues in the CDR3.

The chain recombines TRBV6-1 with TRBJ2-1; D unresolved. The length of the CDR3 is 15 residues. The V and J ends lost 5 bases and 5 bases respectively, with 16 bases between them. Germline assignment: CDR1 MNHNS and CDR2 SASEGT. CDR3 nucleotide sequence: TGTGCCAGCAGTCGTGACGACCTATCAGACAATGAGCAGTTCTTC. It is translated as CASSRDDLSDNEQFF.

The CDR3: CASSHDRLTEAFF. CDR3 sequence (DNA): TGCGCCAGCAGCCACGACAGGCTCACTGAAGCTTTCTTT. The chain has TRBV5-1 and TRBJ1-1; the D gene is possibly TRBD1 (6 bases). Germline loops: CDR1 SGHRS, CDR2 YFSETQ. Trimming cost V 4 bases and J 4 bases, with 11 bases left between them. This CDR3 spans 13 amino acids.

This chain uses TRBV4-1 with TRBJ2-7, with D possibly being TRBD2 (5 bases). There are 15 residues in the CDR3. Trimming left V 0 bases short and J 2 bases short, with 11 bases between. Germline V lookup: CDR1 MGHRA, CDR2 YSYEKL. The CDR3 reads CASSQESSAPYEQYF. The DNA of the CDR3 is TGCGCCAGCAGCCAAGAGAGTAGCGCGCCCTACGAGCAGTACTTC.

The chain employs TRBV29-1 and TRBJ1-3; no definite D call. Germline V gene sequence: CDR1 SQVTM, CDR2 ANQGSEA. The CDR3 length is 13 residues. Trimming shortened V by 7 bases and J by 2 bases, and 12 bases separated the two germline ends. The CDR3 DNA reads TGCAGCGCCTTACTCGGGGCTGGAAACACCATATATTTT. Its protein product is CSALLGAGNTIYF.

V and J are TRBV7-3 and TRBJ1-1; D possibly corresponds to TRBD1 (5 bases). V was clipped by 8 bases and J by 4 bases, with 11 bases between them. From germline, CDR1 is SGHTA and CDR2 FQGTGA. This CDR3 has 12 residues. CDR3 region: CASGTGSTEAFF. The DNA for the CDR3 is TGTGCCAGCGGCACAGGAAGCACTGAAGCTTTCTTT.

CDR3 in amino acids: CAWSDGYTEAFF. CDR3 DNA: TGTGCCTGGAGTGACGGTTACACTGAAGCTTTCTTT. V gene TRBV30 combines with J gene TRBJ1-1; D is unresolved. CDR1 is GTSNPN and CDR2 is SVGIG in the germline V gene (reference sequence). Trimming took off 1 base at V and 3 bases at J, with 6 bases between the two ends. The CDR3 has 12 residues.

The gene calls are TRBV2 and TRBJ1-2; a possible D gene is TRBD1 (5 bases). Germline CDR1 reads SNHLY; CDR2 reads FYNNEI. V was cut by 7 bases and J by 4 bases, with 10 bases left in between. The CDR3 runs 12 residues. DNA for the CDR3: TGTGCCAGCACGGCGGGGCCCTATGGCTACACCTTC. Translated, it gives CASTAGPYGYTF.

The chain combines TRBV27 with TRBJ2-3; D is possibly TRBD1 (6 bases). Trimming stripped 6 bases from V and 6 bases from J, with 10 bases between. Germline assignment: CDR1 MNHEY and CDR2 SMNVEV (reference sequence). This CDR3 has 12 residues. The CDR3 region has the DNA TGTGCCAGCAGAACAGGGTCGGATACGCAGTATTTT. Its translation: CASRTGSDTQYF.

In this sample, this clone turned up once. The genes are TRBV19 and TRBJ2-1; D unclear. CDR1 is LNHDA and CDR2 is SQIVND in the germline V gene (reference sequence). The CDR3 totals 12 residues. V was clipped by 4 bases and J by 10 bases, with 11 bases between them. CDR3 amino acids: CASSTTPWEQFF. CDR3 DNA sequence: TGTGCCAGTAGTACCACCCCATGGGAGCAGTTCTTC. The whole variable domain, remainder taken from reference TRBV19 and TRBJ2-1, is DGGITQSPKYLFRKEGQNVTLSCEQNLNHDAMYWYRQDPGQGLRLIYYSQIVNDFQKGDIAEGYSVSREKKESFPLTVTSAQKNPTAFYLCASSTTPWEQFFGPGTRLTVL.

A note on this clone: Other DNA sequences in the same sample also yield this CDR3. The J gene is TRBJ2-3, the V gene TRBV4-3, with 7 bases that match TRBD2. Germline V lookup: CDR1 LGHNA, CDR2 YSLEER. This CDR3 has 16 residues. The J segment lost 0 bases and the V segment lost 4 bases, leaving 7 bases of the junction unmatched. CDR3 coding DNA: TGCGCCAGCAGCCCCTGGGGTAGCGGGAGCACAGATACGCAGTATTTT. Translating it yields CASSPWGSGSTDTQYF.

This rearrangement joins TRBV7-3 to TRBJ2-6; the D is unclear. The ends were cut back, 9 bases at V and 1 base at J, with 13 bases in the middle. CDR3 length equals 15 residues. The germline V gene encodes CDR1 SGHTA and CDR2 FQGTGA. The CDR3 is CASSSKSSGANVLTF. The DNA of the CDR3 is TGTGCCAGTTCCTCAAAATCTTCTGGGGCCAACGTCCTGACTTTC.

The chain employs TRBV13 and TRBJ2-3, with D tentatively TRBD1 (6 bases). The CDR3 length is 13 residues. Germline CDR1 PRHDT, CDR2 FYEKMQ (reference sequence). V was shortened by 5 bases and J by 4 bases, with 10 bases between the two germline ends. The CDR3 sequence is CASSGGNADTQYF. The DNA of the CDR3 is TGTGCCAGCAGCGGGGGCAATGCAGATACGCAGTATTTT.

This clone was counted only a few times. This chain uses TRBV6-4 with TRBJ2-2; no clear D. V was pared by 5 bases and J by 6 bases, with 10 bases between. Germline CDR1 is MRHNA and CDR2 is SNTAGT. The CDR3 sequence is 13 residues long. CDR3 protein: CASSMTDSGELFF. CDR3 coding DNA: TGTGCCAGCAGTATGACCGACTCCGGGGAGCTGTTTTTT.

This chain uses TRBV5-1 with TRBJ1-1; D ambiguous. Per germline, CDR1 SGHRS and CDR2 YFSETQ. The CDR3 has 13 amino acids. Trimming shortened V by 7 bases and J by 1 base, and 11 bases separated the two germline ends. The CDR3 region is CASSLSPNTEAFF. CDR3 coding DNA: TGCGCCAGCTCCTTGAGTCCGAACACTGAAGCTTTCTTT.

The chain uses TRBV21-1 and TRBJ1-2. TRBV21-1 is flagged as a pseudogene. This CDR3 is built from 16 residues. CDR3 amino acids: CASSKARASSYYGYTF. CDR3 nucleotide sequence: TGTGCCAGCAGCAAAGCGCGGGCCTCAAGTTACTATGGCTACACCTTC.

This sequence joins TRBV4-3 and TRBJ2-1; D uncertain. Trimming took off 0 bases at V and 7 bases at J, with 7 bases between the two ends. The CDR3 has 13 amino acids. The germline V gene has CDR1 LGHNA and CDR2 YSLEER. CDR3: CASSQDQVNEQFF. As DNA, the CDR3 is TGCGCCAGCAGCCAAGATCAGGTTAATGAGCAGTTCTTC.